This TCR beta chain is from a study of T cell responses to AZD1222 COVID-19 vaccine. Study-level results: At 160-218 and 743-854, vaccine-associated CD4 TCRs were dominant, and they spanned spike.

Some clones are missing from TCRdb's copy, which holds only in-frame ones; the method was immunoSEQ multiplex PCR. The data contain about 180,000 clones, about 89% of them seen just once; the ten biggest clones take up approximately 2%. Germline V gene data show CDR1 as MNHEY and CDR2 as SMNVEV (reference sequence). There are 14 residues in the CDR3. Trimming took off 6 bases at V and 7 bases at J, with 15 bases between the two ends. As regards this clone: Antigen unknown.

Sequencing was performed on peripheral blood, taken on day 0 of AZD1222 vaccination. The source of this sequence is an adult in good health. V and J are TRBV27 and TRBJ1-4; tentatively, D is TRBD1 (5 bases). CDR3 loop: CASRGLFRGEKLFF. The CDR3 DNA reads TGTGCCAGCAGGGGGCTCTTTAGGGGTGAAAAACTGTTTTTT.